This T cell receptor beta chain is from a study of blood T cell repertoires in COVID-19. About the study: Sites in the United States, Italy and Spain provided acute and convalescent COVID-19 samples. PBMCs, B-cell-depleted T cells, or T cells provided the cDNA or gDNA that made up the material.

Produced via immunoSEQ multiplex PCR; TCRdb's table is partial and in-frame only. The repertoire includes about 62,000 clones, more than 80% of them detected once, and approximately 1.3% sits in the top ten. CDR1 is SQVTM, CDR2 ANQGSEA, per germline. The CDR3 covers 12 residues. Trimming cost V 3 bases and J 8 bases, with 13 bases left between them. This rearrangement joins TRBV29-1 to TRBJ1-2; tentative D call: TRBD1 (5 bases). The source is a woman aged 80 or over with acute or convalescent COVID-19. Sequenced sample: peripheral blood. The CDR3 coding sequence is TGCAGCGTTGATTTACAGGCAGGGGGCTACACCTTC. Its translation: CSVDLQAGGYTF.